The 8 T cell receptor beta chains below were found in one sample sequenced in a study of cytomegalovirus exposure and HLA in healthy donors. The primer mix had 60 Vbeta and 13 Jbeta primers. Sequencing was performed with immunoSEQ multiplex PCR; in TCRdb, only in-frame clones are kept and a portion is missing. The sample includes over 110,000 clones. The sample was PBMCs. The receptors stem from a male donor in good health and CMV-seronegative.

V gene TRBV28 combines with J gene TRBJ1-2; the D is unclear. The V gene lost 3 bases and the J gene lost 8 bases, with 7 bases spanning the gap. Per germline, CDR1 MDHEN and CDR2 SYDVKM. The length of the CDR3 is 11 residues. This CDR3 reads CASSFGEGYTF. The CDR3 DNA follows: TGTGCCAGCAGTTTTGGGGAGGGCTACACCTTC.

V gene TRBV5-1 combines with J gene TRBJ2-7; D unresolved. There are 14 residues in the CDR3. In germline, CDR1 is SGHRS, CDR2 YFSETQ. Trimming removed 0 bases from V and 4 bases from J, with 11 bases in between. The CDR3 bases are TGCGCCAGCAGCTTGGCCTGGGCAACGTACGAGCAGTACTTC. Translation: CASSLAWATYEQYF.

This sequence joins TRBV30 and TRBJ1-4, with 10 bases identical to TRBD1. Germline V gives CDR1 GTSNPN, CDR2 SVGIG (reference sequence). The CDR3 runs to 15 residues. V lost 1 base and J lost 12; bases outside the gene matches: 11. CDR3 sequence (DNA): TGTGCCTGGAGTGCTCGGGACAGGGGTAGGAGGGAACTGTTTTTT. Its protein is CAWSARDRGRRELFF.

The V gene is TRBV7-3, the J gene TRBJ2-1; 14 positions agree with TRBD2. The trim removed 2 bases at V and 8 bases at J, leaving 8 bases unmatched. The CDR3 covers 17 residues. Germline-derived CDR1 and CDR2 are SGHTA and FQGTGA. CDR3 protein: CASSLYGTSGGPDEQFF. CDR3 bases: TGTGCCAGCAGCTTATATGGGACTAGCGGGGGTCCGGATGAGCAGTTCTTC.

The rearrangement uses TRBV2 and TRBJ2-1; tentatively, D is TRBD2 (5 bases). Germline V lookup: CDR1 SNHLY, CDR2 FYNNEI. This CDR3 comprises 11 residues. Trimming removed 6 bases from V and 7 bases from J, with 7 bases in between. Here the CDR3 DNA reads TGTGCCAGCAGGAGGGTGAATGAGCAGTTCTTC. This encodes CASRRVNEQFF.

The rearrangement joins TRBV5-3 to TRBJ1-2; no firm D call. TRBV5-3 is an ORF, with its function uncertain. V was clipped by 0 bases and J by 8 bases, with 14 bases between them. CDR3 size: 14 residues. CDR3 sequence (DNA): TGTGCCAGAAGCTTGGACAGTTATTCAGGAGGCTACACCTTC. Its translation: CARSLDSYSGGYTF.

The J gene is TRBJ1-3, the V gene TRBV5-1; D ambiguous. CDR1 and CDR2 (germline): SGHRS, YFSETQ. The CDR3 has 14 residues. The germline V and J ends were trimmed by 4 bases and 0 bases, with 8 bases remaining between them. DNA for the CDR3: TGCGCCAGCAGCCGGGAGAGCTCTGGAAACACCATATATTTT. Protein product: CASSRESSGNTIYF.

The J gene is TRBJ2-7, the V gene TRBV6-5; 8 bases map to TRBD1. V was clipped by 6 bases and J by 4 bases; unmatched bases: 2. This CDR3 is built from 12 residues. Germline V gene lookup returns CDR1 MNHEY and CDR2 SVGAGI. The chain's CDR3 is CASRQGAYEQYF. The CDR3 coding sequence is TGTGCCAGCAGGCAGGGGGCTTACGAGCAGTACTTC.